Only one count was recorded for the clone carrying this T cell receptor (beta chain). Other DNA sequences of this sample code for an identical CDR3. This specimen comes from a study of blood T cell repertoires in COVID-19. Study information: Researchers got acute and convalescent COVID-19 samples from the United States, Italy and Spain. PBMCs, B-cell-depleted T cells, or T cells provided the cDNA or gDNA that made up the material.

As originally analysed: Researchers report that nucleated cell counts were estimated from reference gene primer amplification. The repertoire was sequenced with immunoSEQ multiplex PCR; TCRdb's copy has only in-frame clones and lacks some. For V, J and clone size, that table is used; D and trimming come from the DNA. The repertoire has approximately 250,000 clones, more than 75% of them found once; the top ten carry just under 1%. Germline V gene sequence: CDR1 SGHNT, CDR2 YYREEE (reference sequence). V lost 3 bases and J lost 0, with 13 bases in between. The CDR3 totals 15 residues. The clonotype was recovered from a man in his forties with acute or convalescent COVID-19. The chain recombines TRBV5-4 with TRBJ2-7, with D perhaps TRBD2 (7 bases). The sample comprised peripheral blood. This CDR3 reads CASSWGGASSYEQYF. As DNA, the CDR3 is TGTGCCAGCAGCTGGGGGGGGGCCAGCTCCTACGAGCAGTACTTC.